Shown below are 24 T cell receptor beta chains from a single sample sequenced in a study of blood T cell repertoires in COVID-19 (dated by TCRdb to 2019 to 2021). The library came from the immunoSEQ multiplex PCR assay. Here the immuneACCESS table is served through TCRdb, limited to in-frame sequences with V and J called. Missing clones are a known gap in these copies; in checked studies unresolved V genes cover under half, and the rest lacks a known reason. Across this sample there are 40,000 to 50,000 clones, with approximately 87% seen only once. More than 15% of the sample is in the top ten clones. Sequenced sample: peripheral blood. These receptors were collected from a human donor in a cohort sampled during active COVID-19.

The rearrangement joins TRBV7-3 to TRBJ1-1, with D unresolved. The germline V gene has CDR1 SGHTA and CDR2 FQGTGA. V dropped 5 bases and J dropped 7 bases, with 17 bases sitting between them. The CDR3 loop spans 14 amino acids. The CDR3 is CASSQTALPREAFF. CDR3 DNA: TGTGCCAGCAGCCAAACAGCCTTACCTCGTGAAGCTTTCTTT.

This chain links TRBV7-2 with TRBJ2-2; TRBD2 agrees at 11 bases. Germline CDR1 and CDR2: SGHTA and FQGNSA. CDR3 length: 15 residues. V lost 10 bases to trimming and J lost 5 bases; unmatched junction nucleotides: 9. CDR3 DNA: TGTGCCACCTTCCATGGACTAGCGGGTACCGGGGAGCTGTTTTTT. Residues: CATFHGLAGTGELFF.

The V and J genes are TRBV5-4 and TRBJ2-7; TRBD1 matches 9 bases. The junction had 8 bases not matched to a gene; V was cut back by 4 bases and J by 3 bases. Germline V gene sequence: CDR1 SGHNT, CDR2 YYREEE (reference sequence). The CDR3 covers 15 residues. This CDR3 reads CASSVGQGFYYEQYF. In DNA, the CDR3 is TGTGCCAGCAGCGTAGGACAGGGGTTTTACTACGAGCAGTACTTC.

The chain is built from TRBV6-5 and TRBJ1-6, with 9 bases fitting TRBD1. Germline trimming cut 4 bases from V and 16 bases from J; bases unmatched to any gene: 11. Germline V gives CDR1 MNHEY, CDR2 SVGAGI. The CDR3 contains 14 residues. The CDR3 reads CASSLILGDRALHF. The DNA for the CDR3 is TGTGCCAGCAGTTTAATTTTAGGGGACAGGGCTCTCCACTTT.

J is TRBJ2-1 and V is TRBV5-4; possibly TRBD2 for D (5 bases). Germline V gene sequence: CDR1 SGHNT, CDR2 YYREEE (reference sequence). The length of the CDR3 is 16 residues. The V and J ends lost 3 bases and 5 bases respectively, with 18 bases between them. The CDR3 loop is CASSSPLAGRNNEQFF. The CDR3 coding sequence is TGTGCCAGCAGCTCTCCCCTGGCGGGCCGTAACAATGAGCAGTTCTTC.

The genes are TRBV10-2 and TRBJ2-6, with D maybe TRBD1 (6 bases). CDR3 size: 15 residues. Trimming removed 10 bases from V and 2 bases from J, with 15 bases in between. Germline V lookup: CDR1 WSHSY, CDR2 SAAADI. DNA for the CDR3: TGCGCCACGGAGGTAGGGGGTACTGGGGCCAACGTCCTGACTTTC. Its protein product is CATEVGGTGANVLTF.

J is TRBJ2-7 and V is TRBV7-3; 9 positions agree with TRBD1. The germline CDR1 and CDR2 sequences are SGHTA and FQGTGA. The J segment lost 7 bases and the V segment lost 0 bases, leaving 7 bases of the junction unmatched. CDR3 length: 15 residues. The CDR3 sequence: CASSLTGGQGEEQYF. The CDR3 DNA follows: TGTGCCAGCAGCTTAACGGGGGGACAGGGCGAAGAGCAGTACTTC.

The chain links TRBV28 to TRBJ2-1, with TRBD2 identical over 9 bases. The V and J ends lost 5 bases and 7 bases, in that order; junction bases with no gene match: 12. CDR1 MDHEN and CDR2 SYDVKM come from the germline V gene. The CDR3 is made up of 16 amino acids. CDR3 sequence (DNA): TGTGCCAGCAGTCCGCCGGGACTAGCAAGGGGGAATGAGCAGTTCTTC. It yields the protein CASSPPGLARGNEQFF.

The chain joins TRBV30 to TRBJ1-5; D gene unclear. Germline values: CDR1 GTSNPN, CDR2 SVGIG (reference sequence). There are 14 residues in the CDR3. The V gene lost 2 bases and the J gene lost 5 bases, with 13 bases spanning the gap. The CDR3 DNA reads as TGTGCCTGGAGTCTCGGAGGTGGCTATCAGCCCCAGCATTTT. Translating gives CAWSLGGGYQPQHF.

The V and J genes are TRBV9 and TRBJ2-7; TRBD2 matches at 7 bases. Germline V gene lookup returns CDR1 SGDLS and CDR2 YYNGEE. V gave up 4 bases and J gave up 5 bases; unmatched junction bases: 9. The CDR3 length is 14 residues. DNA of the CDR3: TGTGCCAGCAGCTTCCGCGGGAGTGAGAACGAGCAGTACTTC. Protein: CASSFRGSENEQYF.

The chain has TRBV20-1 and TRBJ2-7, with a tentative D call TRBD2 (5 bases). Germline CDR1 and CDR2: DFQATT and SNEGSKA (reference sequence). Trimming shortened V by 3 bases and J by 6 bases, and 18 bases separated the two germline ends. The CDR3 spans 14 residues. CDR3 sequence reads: CSASGGLVVGEQYF. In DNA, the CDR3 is TGCAGTGCTAGTGGCGGGCTAGTTGTGGGCGAGCAGTACTTC.

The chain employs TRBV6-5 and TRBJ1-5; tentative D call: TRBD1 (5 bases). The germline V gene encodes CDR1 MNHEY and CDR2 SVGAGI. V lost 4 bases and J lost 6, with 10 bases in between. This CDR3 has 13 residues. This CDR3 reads CASSLGEAQPQHF. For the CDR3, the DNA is TGTGCCAGCAGTTTGGGGGAGGCTCAGCCCCAGCATTTT.

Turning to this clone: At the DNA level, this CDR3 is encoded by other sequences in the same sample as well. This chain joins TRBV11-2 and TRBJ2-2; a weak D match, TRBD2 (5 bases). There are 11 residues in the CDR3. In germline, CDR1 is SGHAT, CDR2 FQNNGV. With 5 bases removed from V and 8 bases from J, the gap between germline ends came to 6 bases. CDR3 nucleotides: TGTGCCAGCAGCCCGGGAGGGGAGCTGTTTTTT. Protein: CASSPGGELFF.

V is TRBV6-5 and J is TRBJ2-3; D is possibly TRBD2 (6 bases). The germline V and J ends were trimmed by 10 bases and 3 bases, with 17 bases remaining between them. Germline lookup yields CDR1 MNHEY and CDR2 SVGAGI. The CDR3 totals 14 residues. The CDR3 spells CATDFGRGTDTQYF. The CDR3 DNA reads TGTGCCACAGACTTCGGGCGGGGAACAGATACGCAGTATTTT.

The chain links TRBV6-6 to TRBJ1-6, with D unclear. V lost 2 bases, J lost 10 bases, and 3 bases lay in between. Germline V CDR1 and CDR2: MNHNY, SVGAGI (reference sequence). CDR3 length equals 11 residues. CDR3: CASSYQSPLHF. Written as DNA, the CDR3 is TGTGCCAGCAGTTACCAATCACCCCTCCACTTT.

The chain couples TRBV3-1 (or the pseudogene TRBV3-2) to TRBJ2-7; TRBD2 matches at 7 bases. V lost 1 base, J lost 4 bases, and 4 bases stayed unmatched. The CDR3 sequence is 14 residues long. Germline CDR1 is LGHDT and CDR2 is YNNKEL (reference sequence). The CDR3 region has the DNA TGTGCCAGCAGCCAAGGACTAGCAGCTTACGAGCAGTACTTC. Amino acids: CASSQGLAAYEQYF.

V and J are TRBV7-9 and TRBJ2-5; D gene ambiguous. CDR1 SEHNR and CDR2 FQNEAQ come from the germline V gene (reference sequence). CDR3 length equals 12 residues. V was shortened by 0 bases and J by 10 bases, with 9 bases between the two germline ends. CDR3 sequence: CASSLAGRGQYF. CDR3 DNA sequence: TGTGCCAGCAGCTTAGCGGGTAGAGGCCAGTACTTC.

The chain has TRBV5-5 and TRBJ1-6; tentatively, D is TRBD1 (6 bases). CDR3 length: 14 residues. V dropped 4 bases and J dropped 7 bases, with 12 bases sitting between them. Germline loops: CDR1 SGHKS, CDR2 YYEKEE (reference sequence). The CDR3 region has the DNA TGTGCCAGCAGCCTACAGGGAAGGAATTCACCCCTCCACTTT. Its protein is CASSLQGRNSPLHF.

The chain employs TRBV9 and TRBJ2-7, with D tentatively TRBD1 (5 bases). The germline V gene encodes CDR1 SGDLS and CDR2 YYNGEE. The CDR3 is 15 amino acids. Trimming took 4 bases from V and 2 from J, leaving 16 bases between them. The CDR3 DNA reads TGTGCCAGCAGCCCAGACAGTCCTCCTACCTACGAGCAGTACTTC. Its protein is CASSPDSPPTYEQYF.

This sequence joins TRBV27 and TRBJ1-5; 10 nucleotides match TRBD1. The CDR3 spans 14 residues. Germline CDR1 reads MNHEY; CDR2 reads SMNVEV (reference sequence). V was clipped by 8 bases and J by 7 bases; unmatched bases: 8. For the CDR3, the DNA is TGTGCCAGCGGCCCAGGACAGGGGGGACAGCCCCAGCATTTT. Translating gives CASGPGQGGQPQHF.

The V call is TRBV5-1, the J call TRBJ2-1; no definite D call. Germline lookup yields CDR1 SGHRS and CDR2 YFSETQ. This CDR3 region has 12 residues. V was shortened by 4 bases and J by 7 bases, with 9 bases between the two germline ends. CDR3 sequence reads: CASSEARNEQFF. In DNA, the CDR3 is TGCGCCAGCAGCGAGGCTAGGAATGAGCAGTTCTTC.

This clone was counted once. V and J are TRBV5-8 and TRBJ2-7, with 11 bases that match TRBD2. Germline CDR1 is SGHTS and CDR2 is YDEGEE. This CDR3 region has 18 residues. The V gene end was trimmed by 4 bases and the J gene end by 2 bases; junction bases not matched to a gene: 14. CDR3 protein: CASSPVGLGLAGAYEQYF. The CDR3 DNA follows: TGTGCCAGCAGCCCGGTGGGCCTTGGACTAGCGGGTGCCTACGAGCAGTACTTC. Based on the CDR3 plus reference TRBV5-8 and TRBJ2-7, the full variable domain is EAGVTQSPTHLIKTRGQQATLRCSPISGHTSVYWYQQALGLGLQFLLWYDEGEERNRGNFPPRFSGRQFPNYSSELNVNALELEDSALYLCASSPVGLGLAGAYEQYFGPGTRLTVT.

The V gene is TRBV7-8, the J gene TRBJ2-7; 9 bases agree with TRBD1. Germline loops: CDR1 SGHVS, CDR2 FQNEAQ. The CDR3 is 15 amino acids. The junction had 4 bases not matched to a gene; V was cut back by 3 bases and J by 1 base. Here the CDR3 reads CASSFGTGTSYEQYF. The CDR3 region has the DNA TGTGCCAGCAGCTTCGGGACAGGGACATCCTACGAGCAGTACTTC.

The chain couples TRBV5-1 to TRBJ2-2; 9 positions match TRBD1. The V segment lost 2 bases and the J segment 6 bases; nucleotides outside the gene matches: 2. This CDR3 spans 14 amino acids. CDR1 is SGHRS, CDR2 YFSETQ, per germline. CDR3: CASSLQGAPGELFF. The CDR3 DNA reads TGCGCCAGCAGCTTACAGGGGGCGCCCGGGGAGCTGTTTTTT.